This T cell receptor beta chain was sequenced for a study of CD8 T cells in Susac syndrome. CDR1 is MNHEY and CDR2 is SVGEGT in the germline V gene. Trimming cost V 5 bases and J 6 bases; bases outside gene matches: 11. This CDR3 has 15 amino acids. Sequencing of TCR beta was carried out in blood CD8+ and CD4+ T cells. Healthy donors constituted the controls, which were matched for age and sex. The authors negatively isolated CD8+ and CD4+ T cells and FACS-enriched TEMRA cells. Random hexamers were used to reverse transcribe an amount of about 0.45 to 1 ug RNA. Amplification of TCR beta CDR3 by immunoSEQ multiplex PCR spanned 54 Vbeta and 13 Jbeta. TCRdb ran MiXCR on the immunoSEQ multiplex PCR reads and lists one entry per CDR3 protein. The sample carries some 180,000 distinct CDR3 sequences, approximately 95% recorded once.

This TCR came from a human donor in good health. V usage is TRBV6-2 or TRBV6-3 and J usage is TRBJ2-7, with TRBD1 identical over 9 bases. Sequencing was performed on CD4+ T cells from PBMCs. The DNA of the CDR3 is TGTGCCAGCAGTCCCATCGGGGACAGGGTCGGCGAGCAGTACTTC. Its translation: CASSPIGDRVGEQYF.